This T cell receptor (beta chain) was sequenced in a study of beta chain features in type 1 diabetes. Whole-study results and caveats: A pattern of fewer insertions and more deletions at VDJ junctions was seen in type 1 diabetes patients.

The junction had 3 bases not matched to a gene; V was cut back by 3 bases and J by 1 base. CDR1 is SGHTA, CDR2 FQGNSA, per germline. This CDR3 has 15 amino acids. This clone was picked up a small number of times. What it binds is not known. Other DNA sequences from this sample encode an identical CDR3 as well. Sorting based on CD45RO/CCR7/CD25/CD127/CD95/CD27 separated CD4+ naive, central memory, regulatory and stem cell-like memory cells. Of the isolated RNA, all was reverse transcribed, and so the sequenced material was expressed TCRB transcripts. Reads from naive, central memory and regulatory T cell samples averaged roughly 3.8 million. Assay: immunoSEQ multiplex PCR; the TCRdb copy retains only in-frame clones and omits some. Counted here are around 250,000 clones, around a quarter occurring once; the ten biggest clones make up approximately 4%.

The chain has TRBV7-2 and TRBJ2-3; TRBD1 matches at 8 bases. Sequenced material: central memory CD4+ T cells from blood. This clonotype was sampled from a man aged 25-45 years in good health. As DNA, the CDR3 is TGTGCCAGCAGCTTCGACAGGGGCGGCACAGATACGCAGTATTTT. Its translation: CASSFDRGGTDTQYF.